The entry below describes one T cell receptor (beta chain). Which antigen it targets is not known. Base quality data are lacking; no much larger clone is found one base away. This was a case-control study nested in a cohort of healthcare workers in London, UK, who had nasopharyngeal swab PCR tests and blood samples taken every week. Between 23 and 31 March 2020, the week of the UK lockdown, healthcare workers were enrolled and then followed up weekly for as long as 16 weeks. The germline V gene provides CDR1 SGHAT and CDR2 FQNNGV. The junction carries 10 bases between V and J, which are trimmed by 4 bases and 1 base respectively. The CDR3 spans 14 residues, from the cysteine through the phenylalanine. Solely the CDR3 DNA is kept, with 42 bases framed from the first base. These data are taken from a study of early T cells in non-severe SARS-CoV-2 infection (dated by TCRdb to the early 2020s). Looking at the study overall: TCR sequencing used bulk RNA from unsorted whole blood, so alpha and beta chains could not be paired.

Broad study findings and their caveats: VDJdb matching was skewed toward anti-spike CD8 responses and likely underestimated virus-specific expansions by missing private and CD4 specificities.

The library was obtained by 5' RACE. The instrument given in TCRdb is NextSeq 500. The TCR library protocol attached unique molecular identifiers to individual cDNA molecules to correct for sequencing error and PCR bias. Both TCR alpha and beta chains were sequenced, and tight co-correlation was observed between alpha and beta sequence abundances in each sample. The source study handled its data this way. Decombinator V4 was used to annotate the V gene, J gene and CDR3 of the TCR sequences. TCRs were defined as expanded if a significant change between any two time points was detected under a Poisson model with p below 0.0001. TCR abundances were normalised to the total number of TCRs sequenced per sample and were expressed as counts per million. MAIT TCRs were defined by TRAV1-2 paired with TRAJ12, TRAJ20 or TRAJ33, and iNKT TCRs by TRAV10 paired with TRAJ18. VDJdb, accessed 1 November 2021, was searched for CMV, EBV and SARS-CoV-2 annotated TCRs, excluding TCRs annotated for multiple antigens. TCRdb reran the public reads through fastp at Q25 and MiXCR, keeping productive beta chains. Under each unique CDR3 protein, matching rows form one entry showing the most common genes and DNA. V and J calls and clone size were set by TCRdb, not the authors. For this sample there are roughly 72,000 distinct CDR3 sequences; roughly 13% appear just once. Jointly, the top ten make up 1.1% of the sample.

The sequence derives from an adult who was a healthcare worker with PCR-confirmed SARS-CoV-2 infection or an uninfected control (not recorded which). Sequenced: whole blood. Recombination connected TRBV11-2 to TRBJ2-5; TRBD1 could be the D gene, as 5 bases match. The DNA sequence follows: TGTGCCAGCAGCTCATACAGGTTCCAAGAGACCCAGTACTTC. It specifies CASSSYRFQETQYF. Joined to the reference TRBV11-2 and TRBJ2-5 proteins, this CDR3 gives the full variable domain: EAGVAQSPRYKIIEKRQSVAFWCNPISGHATLYWYQQILGQGPKLLIQFQNNGVVDDSQLPKDRFSAERLKGVDSTLKIQPAKLEDSAVYLCASSSYRFQETQYFGPGTRLLVL.